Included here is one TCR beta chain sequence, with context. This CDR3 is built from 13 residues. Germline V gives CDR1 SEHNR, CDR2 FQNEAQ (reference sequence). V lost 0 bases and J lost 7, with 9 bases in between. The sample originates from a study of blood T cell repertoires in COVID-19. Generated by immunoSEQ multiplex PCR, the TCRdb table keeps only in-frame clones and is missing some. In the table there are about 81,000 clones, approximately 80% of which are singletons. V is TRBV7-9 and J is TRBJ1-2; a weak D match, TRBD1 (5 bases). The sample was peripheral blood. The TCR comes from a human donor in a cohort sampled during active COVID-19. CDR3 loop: CASSLAPGGGYTF. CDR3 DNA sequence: TGTGCCAGCAGCTTAGCGCCCGGGGGTGGCTACACCTTC.